The entry below gives a single TCR beta chain sequence along with its context. The antigen it recognizes is unknown. The junction differs from germline at one of its ends, possibly a read error. The CDR3 measures 14 amino acids from cysteine to phenylalanine. Of the read, only the CDR3 DNA is kept; its 42 bases are in frame from base 1. CDR1 MDHEN and CDR2 SYDVKM are derived from the germline V gene. These data come from a study of T cells in Graves' hyperthyroidism and ophthalmopathy (dated by TCRdb to between 2018 and 2021). General notes on the study: Peripheral blood samples were taken at initial diagnosis, before any treatment was given. TCR V-J signatures able to tell the groups apart were searched for in a discovery cohort of around 95 patients, of whom about 40 had Graves' ophthalmopathy and 55 to 60 had stable Graves' hyperthyroidism. Prospective prediction of ophthalmopathy was tested in an independent validation cohort consisting of 18 to 20 hyperthyroidism patients and more than 15 patients who later progressed to ophthalmopathy. According to the paper, TCR Vbeta CDR3 sequencing was carried out on over 130 peripheral blood samples, which came from 40 to 45 ophthalmopathy, 75 or so hyperthyroidism and approximately 17 progressor patients. The 80 to 100 discovery patients were randomly divided into training and test sets at a 7:3 ratio. In addition, the study compared T-cell repertoires in thyroid tissue and in blood from about 6 Graves' hyperthyroidism patients. After blood sampling, hyperthyroidism patients were treated with methimazole at a starting dose of 30 mg daily, and ophthalmopathy patients were treated with high-dose intravenous methylprednisolone. The investigation overall reported the following: In validation, progression to ophthalmopathy was predicted by the model with more than 65% sensitivity and just over 72% specificity, a median of approximately 6.5 months before onset. Most expanded thyroid clonotypes (frequency above 0.001) were also found in blood, which suggests that blood repertoires may mirror thyroid immune responses. In cross-validation, a model built on a 13 V-J signature told ophthalmopathy apart from stable hyperthyroidism with 85% to 90% sensitivity and around 83% specificity, and in testing the same model reached 80%/75%. No statistical method was used to fix the sample size in advance, and group allocation was not hidden from the investigators.

Moderately to severely active disease, a Clinical Activity Score of at least 3, a NOSPECS grade of at least 4, and a duration under 3 months were present in ophthalmopathy patients. Patients with uncontrolled infections, other autoimmune diseases, pregnancy or lactation were excluded. Clinical symptoms, serum thyroxine and TRAb, thyroid ultrasound, and orbital computed tomography formed the basis for the diagnoses. Ficoll-Paque density gradient centrifugation was used to isolate PBMCs from 9.5 to 10 ml of fresh peripheral blood. Total RNA was extracted with Trizol reagent, and quality was checked on an Agilent 2100 Bioanalyzer. Amplification of TCR beta CDR3 regions was carried out from RNA transcripts. The first round of RT-PCR for the TCR CDR3 was performed with the HTBI primer set and the Qiagen OneStep RT-PCR kit. Libraries were constructed in a second round of multiplex PCR, after which size selection and purification were performed. The libraries were sequenced on an Illumina HiSeq2000 using paired-end 100 bp reads. In the authors' own workflow: SOAPnuke was used to process the raw data, throwing out any read that contained adapters or uncalled bases, had a mean Phred below 15, or lacked an exact constant-primer or identifier match. COPE v1.2.5 was used to merge the high-quality paired reads, and each unique nucleotide sequence was defined as a clonotype. MiTCR v1.1 was used to align the clonotypes against IMGT TRBV, TRBD and TRBJ reference segments. The analysis included only V-J combinations with a frequency above 0.0001, which together covered around 99% of the repertoires. The TCS score was defined as F50 (clonal expansion) divided by E x V (chaos), with BLOSUM62-based TCRdist calculated between CDR3 peptides within each V-J. Welch's t-statistics and random forest reduced around 550 V-J features to about 12, which were used in a naive Bayes classifier (R e1071). TCRdb ran its own pipeline on the public reads, namely fastp trimming at Q25 and MiXCR clone calling, and kept in-frame beta chains. Rows with a matching CDR3 protein are joined into one entry that keeps the most common DNA and genes. These V and J calls originate from TCRdb's pipeline instead of the authors' own analysis. This sample has 500,000 to 600,000 distinct CDR3 sequences in its table, and 20% of those were observed once. Roughly 47% of the sample goes to the ten largest clones.

The rearrangement joined TRBV28 to TRBJ2-3; TRBD2 is possibly the D segment (6 matching bases). The sample comprised blood. The sequence came from a man aged 35-49 years with Graves' ophthalmopathy. CDR3 sequence: CVSSSGHSTDTQYF. The sequenced DNA is TGTGTCAGCAGTAGCGGACACAGCACAGATACGCAGTATTTT.